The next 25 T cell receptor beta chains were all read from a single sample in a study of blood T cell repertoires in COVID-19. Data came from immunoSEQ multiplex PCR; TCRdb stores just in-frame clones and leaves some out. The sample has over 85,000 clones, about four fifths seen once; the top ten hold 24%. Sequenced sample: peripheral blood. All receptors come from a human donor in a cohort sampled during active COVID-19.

The DNA of the CDR3 is TGTGCCAGCAGTGTCTCCAATGAGCAGTTCTTC. It encodes CASSVSNEQFF. This sequence joins TRBV6-6 and TRBJ2-1; no clear D gene. V was shortened by 5 bases and J by 6 bases, with 5 bases between the two germline ends. Germline V gives CDR1 MNHNY, CDR2 SVGAGI (reference sequence). This CDR3 is built from 11 residues.

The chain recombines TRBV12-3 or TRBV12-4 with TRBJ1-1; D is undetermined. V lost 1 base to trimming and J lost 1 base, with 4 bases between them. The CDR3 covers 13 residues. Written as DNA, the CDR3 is TGTGCCAGCAGTTTAGTAGAGAACACTGAAGCTTTCTTT. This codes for CASSLVENTEAFF.

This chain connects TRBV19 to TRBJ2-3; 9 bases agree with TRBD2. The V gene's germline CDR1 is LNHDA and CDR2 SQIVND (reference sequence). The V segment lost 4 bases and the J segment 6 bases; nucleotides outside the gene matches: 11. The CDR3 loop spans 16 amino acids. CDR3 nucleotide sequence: TGTGCCAGTAGTACACAGCGGGAGGAGCGTCGGGATACGCAGTATTTT. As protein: CASSTQREERRDTQYF.

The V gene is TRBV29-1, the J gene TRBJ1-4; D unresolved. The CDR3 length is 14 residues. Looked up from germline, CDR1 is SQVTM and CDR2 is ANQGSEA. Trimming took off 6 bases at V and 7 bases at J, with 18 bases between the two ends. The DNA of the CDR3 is TGCAGCGTCGCCATAAGCCGGTCAAGTGAAAAACTGTTTTTT. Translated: CSVAISRSSEKLFF.

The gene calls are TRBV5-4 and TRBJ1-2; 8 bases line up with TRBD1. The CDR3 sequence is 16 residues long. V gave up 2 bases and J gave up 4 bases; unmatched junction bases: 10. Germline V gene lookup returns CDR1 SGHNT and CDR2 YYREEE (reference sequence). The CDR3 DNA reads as TGTGCCAGCAGCTTATGGCAGGGGGCTATGGGCTATGGCTACACCTTC. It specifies CASSLWQGAMGYGYTF.

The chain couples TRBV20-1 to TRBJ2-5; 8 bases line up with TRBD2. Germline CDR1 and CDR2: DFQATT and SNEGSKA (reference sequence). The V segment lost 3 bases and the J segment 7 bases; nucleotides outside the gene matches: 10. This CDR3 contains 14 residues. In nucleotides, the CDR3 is TGCAGTGCTAGTCGATGGGGACTAGAATCGACCCAGTACTTC. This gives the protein CSASRWGLESTQYF.

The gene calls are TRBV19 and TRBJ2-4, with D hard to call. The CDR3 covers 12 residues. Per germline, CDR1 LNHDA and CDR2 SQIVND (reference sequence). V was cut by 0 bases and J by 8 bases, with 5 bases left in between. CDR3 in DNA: TGTGCCAGTAGTATAGATCGGTACATTCAGTACTTC. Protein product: CASSIDRYIQYF.

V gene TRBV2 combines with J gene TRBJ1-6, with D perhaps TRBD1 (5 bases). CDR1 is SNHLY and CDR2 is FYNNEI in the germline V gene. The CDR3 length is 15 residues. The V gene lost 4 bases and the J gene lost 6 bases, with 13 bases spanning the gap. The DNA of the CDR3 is TGTGCCAGCAGTGCGGGGGGAGGATTTAATTCACCCCTCCACTTT. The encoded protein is CASSAGGGFNSPLHF.

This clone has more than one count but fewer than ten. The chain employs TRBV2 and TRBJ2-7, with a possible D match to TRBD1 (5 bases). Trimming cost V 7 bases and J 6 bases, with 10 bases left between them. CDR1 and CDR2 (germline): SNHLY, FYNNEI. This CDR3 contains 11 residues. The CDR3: CASNRGAEQYF. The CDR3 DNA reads TGTGCCAGCAATAGGGGTGCCGAGCAGTACTTC.

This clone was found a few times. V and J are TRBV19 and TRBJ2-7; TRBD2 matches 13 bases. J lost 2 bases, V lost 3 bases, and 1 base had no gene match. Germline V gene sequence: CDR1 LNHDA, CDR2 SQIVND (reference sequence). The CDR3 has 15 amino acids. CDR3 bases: TGTGCCAGTAGTATGGGACTAGCGGGGACCTACGAGCAGTACTTC. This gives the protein CASSMGLAGTYEQYF.

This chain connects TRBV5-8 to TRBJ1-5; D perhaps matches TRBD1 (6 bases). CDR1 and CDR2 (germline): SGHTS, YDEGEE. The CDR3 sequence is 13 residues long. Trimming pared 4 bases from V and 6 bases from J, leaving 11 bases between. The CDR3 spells CASSVYRAQPQHF. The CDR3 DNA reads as TGTGCCAGCAGCGTGTACAGGGCTCAGCCCCAGCATTTT.

The DNA for the CDR3 is TGCGCCAGCAGCACCGGGGGTACGGACACTGAAGCTTTCTTT. Its protein is CASSTGGTDTEAFF. The gene calls are TRBV5-1 and TRBJ1-1; TRBD1 might be the D (5 bases). The CDR3 has 14 amino acids. CDR1 is SGHRS and CDR2 is YFSETQ in the germline V gene. With 4 bases removed from V and 3 bases from J, the gap between germline ends came to 13 bases.

CDR3 DNA sequence: TGCGCCAGCAGCTCTGGACAGGGCACAGATACGCAGTATTTT. It codes for CASSSGQGTDTQYF. J is TRBJ2-3 and V is TRBV5-1, with 7 nucleotides matching TRBD1. There are 14 residues in the CDR3. Looked up from germline, CDR1 is SGHRS and CDR2 is YFSETQ. J was trimmed by 1 base and V by 3 bases; bases with no gene match: 2.

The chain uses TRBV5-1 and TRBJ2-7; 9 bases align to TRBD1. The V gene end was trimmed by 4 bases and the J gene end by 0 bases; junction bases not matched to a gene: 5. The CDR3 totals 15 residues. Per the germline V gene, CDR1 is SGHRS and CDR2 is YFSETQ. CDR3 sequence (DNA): TGCGCCAGCAGCCCAGGGACAGGGAGCTCCTACGAGCAGTACTTC. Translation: CASSPGTGSSYEQYF.

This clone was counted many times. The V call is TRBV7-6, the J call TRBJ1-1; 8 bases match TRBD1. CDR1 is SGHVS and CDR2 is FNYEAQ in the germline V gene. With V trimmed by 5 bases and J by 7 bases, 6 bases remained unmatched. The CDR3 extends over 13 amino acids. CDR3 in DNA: TGTGCCAGCAGCCAGAGACAGGGGAGTGAAGCTTTCTTT. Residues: CASSQRQGSEAFF.

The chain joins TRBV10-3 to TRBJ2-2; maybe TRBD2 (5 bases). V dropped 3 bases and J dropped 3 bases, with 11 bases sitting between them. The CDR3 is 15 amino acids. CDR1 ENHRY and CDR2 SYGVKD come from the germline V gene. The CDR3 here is CAISDGGRDTGELFF. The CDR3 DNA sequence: TGTGCCATCAGTGATGGTGGGAGAGACACCGGGGAGCTGTTTTTT.

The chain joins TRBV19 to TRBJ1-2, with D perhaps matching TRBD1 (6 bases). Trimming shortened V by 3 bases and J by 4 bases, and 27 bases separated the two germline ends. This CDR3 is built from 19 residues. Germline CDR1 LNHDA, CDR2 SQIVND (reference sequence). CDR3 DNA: TGTGCCAGTAGTATCAGGAGCCCGGCGGGGGCCAATTCCTTCTATGGCTACACCTTC. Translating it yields CASSIRSPAGANSFYGYTF.

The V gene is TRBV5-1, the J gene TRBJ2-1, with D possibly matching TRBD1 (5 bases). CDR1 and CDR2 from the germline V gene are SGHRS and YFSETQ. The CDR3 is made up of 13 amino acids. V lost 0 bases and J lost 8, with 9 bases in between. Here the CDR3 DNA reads TGCGCCAGCAGCTTGGCAGGGTGGGATGAGCAGTTCTTC. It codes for CASSLAGWDEQFF.

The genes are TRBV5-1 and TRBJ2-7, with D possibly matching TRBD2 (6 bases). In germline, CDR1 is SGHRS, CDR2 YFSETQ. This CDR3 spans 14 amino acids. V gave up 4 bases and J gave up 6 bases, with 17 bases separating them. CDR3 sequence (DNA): TGCGCCAGCAGCCCTCGAGGTAGCGGTAGCGAGCAGTACTTC. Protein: CASSPRGSGSEQYF.

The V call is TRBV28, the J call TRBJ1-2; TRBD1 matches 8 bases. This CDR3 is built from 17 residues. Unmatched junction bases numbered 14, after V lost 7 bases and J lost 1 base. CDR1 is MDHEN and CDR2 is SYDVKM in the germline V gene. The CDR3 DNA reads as TGTGCCAGCACGGGGACAGGACTAAACTTATTTAACTATGGCTACACCTTC. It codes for CASTGTGLNLFNYGYTF.

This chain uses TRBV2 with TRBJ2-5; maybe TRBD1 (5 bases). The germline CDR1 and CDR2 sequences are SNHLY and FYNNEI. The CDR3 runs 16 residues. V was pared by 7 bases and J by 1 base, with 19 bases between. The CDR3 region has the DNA TGTGCCAGCATTCCCCCCAGGGTGCAGGGCCAAGAGACCCAGTACTTC. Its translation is CASIPPRVQGQETQYF.

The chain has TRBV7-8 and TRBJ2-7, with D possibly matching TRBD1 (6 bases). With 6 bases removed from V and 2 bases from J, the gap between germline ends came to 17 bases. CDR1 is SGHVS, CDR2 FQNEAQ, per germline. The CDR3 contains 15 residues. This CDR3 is CASRATDSDPYEQYF. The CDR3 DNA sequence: TGTGCCAGCAGAGCCACGGACAGCGACCCCTACGAGCAGTACTTC.

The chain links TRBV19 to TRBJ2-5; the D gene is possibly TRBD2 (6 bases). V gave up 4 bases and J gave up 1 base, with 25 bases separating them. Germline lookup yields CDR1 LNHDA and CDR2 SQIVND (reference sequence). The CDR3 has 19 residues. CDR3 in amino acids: CASSTPFSVEEGGQETQYF. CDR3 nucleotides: TGTGCCAGTAGTACCCCCTTCTCGGTCGAGGAGGGAGGCCAAGAGACCCAGTACTTC.

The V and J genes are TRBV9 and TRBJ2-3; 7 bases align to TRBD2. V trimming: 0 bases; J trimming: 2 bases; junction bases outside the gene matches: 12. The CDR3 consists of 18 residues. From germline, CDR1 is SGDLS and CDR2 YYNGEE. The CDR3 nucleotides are TGTGCCAGCAGCGTAGATGGAGCGGGGAATACAAACACAGATACGCAGTATTTT. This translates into CASSVDGAGNTNTDTQYF. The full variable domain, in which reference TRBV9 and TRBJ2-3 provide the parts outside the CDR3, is DSGVTQTPKHLITATGQRVTLRCSPRSGDLSVYWYQQSLDQGLQFLIQYYNGEERAKGNILERFSAQQFPDLHSELNLSSLELGDSALYFCASSVDGAGNTNTDTQYFGPGTRLTVL.

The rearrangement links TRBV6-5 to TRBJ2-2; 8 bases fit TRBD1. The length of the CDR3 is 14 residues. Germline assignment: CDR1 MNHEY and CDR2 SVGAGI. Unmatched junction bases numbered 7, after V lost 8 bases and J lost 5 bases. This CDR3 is CASQMDRVTGELFF. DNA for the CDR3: TGTGCCAGCCAAATGGACAGGGTGACCGGGGAGCTGTTTTTT.